Following are 16 T cell receptor beta chains from one sample sequenced in a study of response to subunit inactivated influenza vaccine. MiXCR, applied by TCRdb to the RT-PCR reads, yields one record per CDR3 protein. The data contain 550,000 to 800,000 distinct CDR3 sequences, about 15% of them singletons. Here the sequenced sample was PBMCs from blood, taken less than 15 days before vaccination. Every receptor here comes from a man aged 50-59 years who received an inactivated influenza vaccine.

This clonotype appeared many times. CDR3 DNA: TGTGCCAGCAGCCCGGGGACAGGGGGCACTGAAGCTTTCTTT. It encodes CASSPGTGGTEAFF. The V call is TRBV3-1, the J call TRBJ1-1; the match to TRBD1 covers 11 bases. V trimming: 4 bases; J trimming: 4 bases; junction bases outside the gene matches: 2. CDR3 length equals 14 residues. Germline values: CDR1 LGHDT, CDR2 YNNKEL (reference sequence). The whole variable domain, filled in from reference TRBV3-1 and TRBJ1-1, reads DTAVSQTPKYLVTQMGNDKSIKCEQNLGHDTMYWYKQDSKKFLKIMFSYNNKELIINETVPNRFSPKSPDKAHLNLHINSLELGDSAVYFCASSPGTGGTEAFFGQGTRLTVV.

This clonotype was detected a few times. The genes are TRBV20-1 and TRBJ2-6; D might be TRBD2 (5 bases). The CDR3 is 16 amino acids. The germline CDR1 and CDR2 sequences are DFQATT and SNEGSKA (reference sequence). The ends were cut back, 0 bases at V and 2 bases at J, with 11 bases in the middle. CDR3 bases: TGCAGTGCTAGAGATCAAGTCGGGACTGGGGCCAACGTCCTGACTTTC. This encodes CSARDQVGTGANVLTF.

This clonotype was seen more than once but under ten times. V gene TRBV10-3 combines with J gene TRBJ1-2; no definite D call. V was cut by 9 bases and J by 4 bases, with 15 bases left in between. Looked up from germline, CDR1 is ENHRY and CDR2 is SYGVKD. The CDR3 length is 13 residues. CDR3 protein: CAIARASGYGYTF. CDR3 nucleotide sequence: TGTGCCATTGCCCGGGCGAGTGGCTATGGCTACACCTTC.

The chain combines TRBV6-2 or TRBV6-3 with TRBJ2-1; D is unresolved. The CDR3 runs to 15 residues. Germline CDR1 MNHEY, CDR2 SVGEGT. V lost 5 bases, J lost 5 bases, and 16 bases lay in between. CDR3 residues: CASSADPQPDNEQFF. The CDR3 coding sequence is TGTGCCAGCAGTGCGGACCCCCAGCCAGACAATGAGCAGTTCTTC.

This clonotype was counted only a few times. CDR3 region: CSADHRRSYEQYF. DNA of the CDR3: TGCAGTGCAGATCACAGGCGCTCCTACGAGCAGTACTTC. The chain combines TRBV20-1 with TRBJ2-7, with a weak D call TRBD1 (5 bases). Germline CDR1 and CDR2: DFQATT and SNEGSKA (reference sequence). The CDR3 has 13 residues. Between the trimmed V and J ends, which lost 6 bases and 0 bases, there was a span of 12 bases.

A word on this clonotype: Germline and junction disagree at one end, which may indicate a read error. The chain recombines TRBV7-6 with TRBJ1-3; D unclear. The CDR3 sequence is 16 residues long. Germline loops: CDR1 SGHVS, CDR2 FNYEAQ. CDR3 sequence (DNA): TGTGCCAGCAGCTTAGAACCGGGGAATTCTGAAAACACCATATATTTT. Amino acids: CASSLEPGNSENTIYF.

This clonotype showed up many times. The chain combines TRBV3-1 with TRBJ2-4; D possibly matches TRBD1 or TRBD2 (5 bases each). Germline values: CDR1 LGHDT, CDR2 YNNKEL (reference sequence). The CDR3 spans 17 residues. Trimming removed 4 bases at V and 0 bases at J, with 16 bases between. For the CDR3, the DNA is TGTGCCAGCAGCCGGACGCAGGGACCCTTAGCCAAAAACATTCAGTACTTC. Translating gives CASSRTQGPLAKNIQYF.

The table lists this clonotype with a few counts. V gene TRBV6-1 combines with J gene TRBJ1-1; D is possibly TRBD1 (6 bases). This CDR3 contains 14 residues. Germline-derived CDR1 and CDR2 are MNHNS and SASEGT. V gave up 10 bases and J gave up 3 bases, with 18 bases separating them. The CDR3 region has the DNA TGTGCCACTCACAGGGAGAAAGATTACACTGAAGCTTTCTTT. The encoded protein is CATHREKDYTEAFF.

The table lists this clonotype with a few counts. V is TRBV4-1 and J is TRBJ2-3, with D possibly TRBD2 on 5 matching bases. Trimming pared 2 bases from V and 4 bases from J, leaving 19 bases between. The CDR3 runs 17 residues. Per germline, CDR1 MGHRA and CDR2 YSYEKL. CDR3 sequence reads: CASSQKAAPGVPDTQYF. In DNA, the CDR3 is TGCGCCAGCAGCCAAAAAGCGGCACCCGGGGTTCCAGATACGCAGTATTTT.

This clonotype was counted at least ten times. The gene calls are TRBV7-9 and TRBJ2-7; D unresolved. Trimming stripped 1 base from V and 7 bases from J, with 11 bases between. Germline V CDR1 and CDR2: SEHNR, FQNEAQ (reference sequence). The CDR3 runs 13 residues. The CDR3, as DNA: TGTGCCAGCAGCTTAGTTTCAGGCAGTGAGCAGTACTTC. As protein: CASSLVSGSEQYF.

The chain joins TRBV9 to TRBJ2-7, with D tentatively TRBD2 (5 bases). Trimming pared 0 bases from V and 1 base from J, leaving 11 bases between. The germline CDR1 and CDR2 sequences are SGDLS and YYNGEE. The CDR3 spans 15 residues. The CDR3 bases are TGTGCCAGCAGCGTAGCTCCGGTAGCGTCCTACGAGCAGTACTTC. Residues: CASSVAPVASYEQYF.

This clonotype was seen many times. The rearrangement joins TRBV6-2 or TRBV6-3 to TRBJ1-1, with D perhaps TRBD1 (5 bases). Deletions cut 6 bases from V and 9 bases from J, with 17 bases between. Germline V gene sequence: CDR1 MNHEY, CDR2 SVGEGT. The CDR3 extends over 13 amino acids. The CDR3 loop is CASRDPPGQKAFF. The CDR3 DNA reads TGTGCCAGCAGAGATCCCCCAGGACAAAAAGCTTTCTTT.

There are a few counts of this clonotype. The chain is built from TRBV27 and TRBJ1-6; D is unresolved. Trimming took 2 bases from V and 10 from J, leaving 9 bases between them. CDR1 and CDR2 (germline): MNHEY, SMNVEV (reference sequence). The CDR3 covers 13 residues. The CDR3 here is CASSLTEESPLHF. DNA of the CDR3: TGTGCCAGCAGTTTAACAGAGGAATCACCCCTCCACTTT.

This clonotype was counted only a few times. The chain has TRBV4-1 and TRBJ1-2; 7 bases are shared with TRBD1. This CDR3 has 17 amino acids. V gave up 0 bases and J gave up 4 bases; unmatched junction bases: 11. Germline assignment: CDR1 MGHRA and CDR2 YSYEKL. CDR3 DNA sequence: TGCGCCAGCAGCCAAGATGGTGAGACAGGGACGAGCTATGGCTACACCTTC. Protein sequence: CASSQDGETGTSYGYTF.

The chain has TRBV9 and TRBJ2-3; TRBD1 agrees at 8 bases. Per germline, CDR1 SGDLS and CDR2 YYNGEE. V lost 3 bases to trimming and J lost 1 base; unmatched junction nucleotides: 10. The CDR3 has 17 amino acids. CDR3 DNA: TGTGCCAGCAGCGGTCAGGGGGCGTCTACCGGCACAGATACGCAGTATTTT. It specifies CASSGQGASTGTDTQYF.

There are many counts of this clonotype. The chain couples TRBV4-1 to TRBJ1-5; D unclear. Trimming took 1 base from V and 7 from J, leaving 11 bases between them. Looked up from germline, CDR1 is MGHRA and CDR2 is YSYEKL. CDR3 length equals 14 residues. The CDR3 DNA sequence: TGCGCCAGCAGCCAAGCCTTTAGTACCCAGCCCCAGCATTTT. Translation: CASSQAFSTQPQHF.